These 32 T cell receptor beta chains were all obtained from the same sample, sequenced in a study of T cell responses to AZD1222 COVID-19 vaccine. Only in-frame clones appear in the TCRdb table, and some are missing; sequencing was by immunoSEQ multiplex PCR. The sample has 150,000 to 180,000 clones; more than 90% are singletons. This specimen was peripheral blood, taken 28 days after the second AZD1222 dose. These receptors were collected from an adult who received the AZD1222 COVID-19 vaccine.

This clone has a single count. The J gene is TRBJ2-1, the V gene TRBV6-7, with D perhaps matching TRBD2 (6 bases). TRBV6-7 is an ORF for which the function is uncertain. V lost 2 bases and J lost 0, with 14 bases in between. The CDR3 loop spans 17 amino acids. This chain's CDR3 is CASSYPGVLSSYNEQFF. The CDR3 region has the DNA TGTGCCAGCAGTTACCCGGGGGTCCTAAGCTCCTACAATGAGCAGTTCTTC.

This clone has only a few counts. This chain links TRBV6-5 with TRBJ2-7; D is unresolved. Looked up from germline, CDR1 is MNHEY and CDR2 is SVGAGI. The CDR3 runs to 12 residues. V was cut by 6 bases and J by 0 bases, with 6 bases left in between. The CDR3 sequence is CASSQTSYEQYF. CDR3 in DNA: TGTGCCAGCAGCCAAACCTCCTACGAGCAGTACTTC.

The chain has TRBV7-8 and TRBJ1-4; 11 bases are shared with TRBD1. The V and J ends lost 8 bases and 8 bases, in that order; junction bases with no gene match: 7. Germline V gives CDR1 SGHVS, CDR2 FQNEAQ. This CDR3 has 14 residues. CDR3 in amino acids: CASEWGTGGEKLFF. The CDR3 coding sequence is TGTGCCAGCGAGTGGGGGACAGGGGGAGAAAAACTGTTTTTT.

This chain's CDR3 is CASSPSQGANYGYTF. The CDR3 DNA sequence: TGTGCCAGCTCACCTAGTCAGGGAGCTAACTATGGCTACACCTTC. The J gene is TRBJ1-2, the V gene TRBV18; weak D call: TRBD1 (5 bases). The CDR3 consists of 15 residues. Trimming left V 3 bases short and J 0 bases short, with 11 bases between. Per germline, CDR1 KGHSH and CDR2 LQKENI.

The chain carries TRBV7-9 and TRBJ2-1, with unresolved D. The CDR3 has 11 residues. V was trimmed by 11 bases and J by 4 bases, leaving 9 bases between them. Germline CDR1 is SEHNR and CDR2 is FQNEAQ (reference sequence). The CDR3, as DNA: TGTGCCTCGGTAGTTTACAATGAGCAGTTCTTC. Translating gives CASVVYNEQFF.

The V call is TRBV5-8, the J call TRBJ1-4; maybe TRBD1 (6 bases). V dropped 3 bases and J dropped 8 bases, with 17 bases sitting between them. CDR3 length: 15 amino acids. Germline CDR1 and CDR2: SGHTS and YDEGEE. The CDR3 DNA follows: TGTGCCAGCAGCTCGACAGGAGGGTGGGGAGAAAAACTGTTTTTT. This encodes CASSSTGGWGEKLFF.

This clone was recorded only once. This sequence joins TRBV27 and TRBJ2-1; TRBD1 aligns across 8 bases. CDR1 is MNHEY, CDR2 SMNVEV, per germline (reference sequence). This CDR3 comprises 16 residues. Losses at the gene ends were 6 bases for V and 1 base for J; bases not matched to a gene: 8. The CDR3 DNA is TGTGCCAGCAGCCGATTGGGGACAGGATCCTACAATGAGCAGTTCTTC. As protein: CASSRLGTGSYNEQFF.

This rearrangement joins TRBV5-6 to TRBJ1-1; D call uncertain. Germline CDR1 SGHDT, CDR2 YYEEEE. Trimming left V 1 base short and J 0 bases short, with 7 bases between. This CDR3 spans 14 amino acids. The CDR3 DNA is TGTGCCAGCAGCTTGCTCACGGTGAACACTGAAGCTTTCTTT. Its translation: CASSLLTVNTEAFF.

This chain uses TRBV7-9 with TRBJ1-2; TRBD1 might be the D (6 bases). V lost 5 bases to trimming and J lost 4 bases, with 20 bases between them. Germline lookup yields CDR1 SEHNR and CDR2 FQNEAQ (reference sequence). The CDR3 totals 16 residues. For the CDR3, the DNA is TGTGCCAGCAGCGACGAGACAGGCCTCGGGAGCTATGGCTACACCTTC. It specifies CASSDETGLGSYGYTF.

The gene calls are TRBV5-1 and TRBJ1-4, with TRBD1 matching over 9 bases. The CDR3 has 15 amino acids. J gave up 12 bases and V 3 bases, and 12 bases lay outside the gene matches. CDR1 and CDR2 (germline): SGHRS, YFSETQ. Written as DNA, the CDR3 is TGCGCCAGCAGCTCTTCCGGGACAGGGCAGAGGCAACTGTTTTTT. This encodes CASSSSGTGQRQLFF.

This sequence joins TRBV3-1 (or the pseudogene TRBV3-2) and TRBJ2-7; TRBD2 agrees at 10 bases. Unmatched junction bases numbered 11, after V lost 3 bases and J lost 3 bases. The CDR3 consists of 17 residues. In germline, CDR1 is LGHDT, CDR2 YNNKEL (reference sequence). CDR3 sequence (DNA): TGTGCCAGCAGCCAGGGTATAGCGGGGGGCCCCCTCTACGAGCAGTACTTC. Translating gives CASSQGIAGGPLYEQYF.

The rearrangement uses TRBV19 and TRBJ2-1; tentatively, D is TRBD2 (5 bases). There are 13 residues in the CDR3. The germline V gene encodes CDR1 LNHDA and CDR2 SQIVND (reference sequence). V was clipped by 6 bases and J by 6 bases, with 12 bases between them. This CDR3 reads CASSGWSGNEQFF. CDR3 DNA: TGTGCCAGTAGCGGTTGGAGCGGCAATGAGCAGTTCTTC.

The genes are TRBV19 and TRBJ1-2; D remains unclear. The germline gives CDR1 LNHDA, CDR2 SQIVND (reference sequence). The V end lost 3 bases, the J end lost 0 bases, and 8 bases lay between the germline ends. The CDR3 runs to 14 residues. The CDR3 DNA is TGTGCCAGTAGTATTGGAGTTCCTAACTATGGCTACACCTTC. Its protein is CASSIGVPNYGYTF.

This clone has just one count. The chain has TRBV6-6 and TRBJ1-5; D is ambiguous. V lost 0 bases to trimming and J lost 0 bases, with 9 bases between them. The CDR3 has 16 amino acids. Germline V gene lookup returns CDR1 MNHNY and CDR2 SVGAGI (reference sequence). The CDR3 here is CASSYSPQDSNQPQHF. CDR3 nucleotide sequence: TGTGCCAGCAGTTACTCTCCCCAGGATAGCAATCAGCCCCAGCATTTT.

V usage is TRBV18 and J usage is TRBJ1-2, with 7 positions matching TRBD1. This CDR3 contains 15 residues. Per the germline V gene, CDR1 is KGHSH and CDR2 is LQKENI. Trimming took 0 bases from V and 6 from J; bases not matched to a gene: 7. The CDR3 nucleotides read TGTGCCAGCTCACCACCGGATCGGGACAGCGATGGCTACACCTTC. This sequence encodes CASSPPDRDSDGYTF.

The chain carries TRBV2 and TRBJ2-7; D may be TRBD1 (6 bases). From germline, CDR1 is SNHLY and CDR2 FYNNEI. The CDR3 runs 14 residues. Trimming pared 6 bases from V and 5 bases from J, leaving 17 bases between. The CDR3, as DNA: TGTGCCAGCAGGGAAAACGGGACACCTAACGAGCAGTACTTC. It specifies CASRENGTPNEQYF.

This clone showed up just once. The chain uses TRBV27 and TRBJ2-5; the D is unclear. Germline CDR1 and CDR2: MNHEY and SMNVEV (reference sequence). V was pared by 0 bases and J by 5 bases, with 10 bases between. The CDR3 sequence is 14 residues long. The DNA of the CDR3 is TGTGCCAGCAGTTTATCGTGGGCCACGGAGACCCAGTACTTC. Translated: CASSLSWATETQYF.

The chain couples TRBV2 to TRBJ1-1; D remains ambiguous. The V and J ends lost 6 bases and 0 bases respectively, with 8 bases between them. CDR1 is SNHLY, CDR2 FYNNEI, per germline. The CDR3 runs to 13 residues. CDR3 in DNA: TGTGCCAGCAGGAAAGAGATGAACACTGAAGCTTTCTTT. It codes for CASRKEMNTEAFF.

This clone is a singleton in its sample. J is TRBJ1-4 and V is TRBV6-5; TRBD1 might be the D (6 bases). The CDR3 length is 13 residues. Trimming removed 4 bases at V and 8 bases at J, with 11 bases between. Germline CDR1 is MNHEY and CDR2 is SVGAGI. The CDR3 region has the DNA TGTGCCAGCAGTTTCAGGGGCTGGGAAAAACTGTTTTTT. Translation gives CASSFRGWEKLFF.

The V and J genes are TRBV24-1 and TRBJ1-1; D not certain. V was cut by 7 bases and J by 4 bases, with 24 bases left in between. The germline V gene encodes CDR1 KGHDR and CDR2 SFDVKD. This CDR3 region has 17 residues. The CDR3 reads CATSPTPYEGASTEAFF. CDR3 nucleotide sequence: TGTGCCACCAGCCCTACACCCTACGAGGGAGCTAGCACTGAAGCTTTCTTT.

The V call is TRBV28, the J call TRBJ2-7, with 7 bases aligning to TRBD1. This CDR3 region has 15 residues. V gave up 6 bases and J gave up 5 bases; unmatched junction bases: 13. The germline gives CDR1 MDHEN, CDR2 SYDVKM. CDR3 sequence reads: CASSPSDRDDNEQYF. As DNA, the CDR3 is TGTGCCAGCAGCCCCTCTGACAGGGACGATAACGAGCAGTACTTC.

Details on this clone: At one end, the junction sequence differs from germline, possibly due to a read error. The gene calls are TRBV7-8 and TRBJ2-7; 8 nucleotides match TRBD2. Germline V gene lookup returns CDR1 SGHVS and CDR2 FQNEAQ. The CDR3 has 16 residues. The CDR3 DNA reads as TGTGCCACCAGCCCCCATGGTAGCGGGGCTACCTACGAGCAGTACTTC. Its protein product is CATSPHGSGATYEQYF. Drawing the rest from reference TRBV7-8 and TRBJ2-7, the complete variable domain is GAGVSQSPRYKVAKRGQDVALRCDPISGHVSLFWYQQALGQGPEFLTYFQNEAQLDKSGLPSDRFFAERPEGSVSTLKIQRTQQEDSAVYLCATSPHGSGATYEQYFGPGTRLTVT.

The chain carries TRBV19 and TRBJ2-1; 8 bases are shared with TRBD2. The CDR3 is 16 amino acids. J gave up 0 bases and V 2 bases, and 3 bases lay outside the gene matches. CDR1 LNHDA and CDR2 SQIVND come from the germline V gene (reference sequence). DNA for the CDR3: TGTGCCAGTAGTATAAGCGGGAGTTTCTCCTACAATGAGCAGTTCTTC. This codes for CASSISGSFSYNEQFF.

The chain couples TRBV6-4 to TRBJ2-5, with 7 bases aligning to TRBD1. Germline V lookup: CDR1 MRHNA, CDR2 SNTAGT. The CDR3 totals 20 residues. The trim removed 3 bases at V and 2 bases at J, leaving 21 bases unmatched. The CDR3 nucleotides read TGTGCCAGCAGTGAGGGCACAGGGGACGTTTGGAGTTCTCGACAAGAGACCCAGTACTTC. It yields the protein CASSEGTGDVWSSRQETQYF.

The chain employs TRBV6-2 or TRBV6-3 and TRBJ2-2, with D unclear. The CDR3 runs to 15 residues. Trimming took off 3 bases at V and 9 bases at J, with 17 bases between the two ends. CDR1 MNHEY and CDR2 SVGEGT come from the germline V gene. The CDR3 sequence: CASSYRQNTVRELFF. CDR3 in DNA: TGTGCCAGCAGTTATCGGCAGAACACCGTCCGGGAGCTGTTTTTT.

The chain couples TRBV7-2 to TRBJ2-1; D unresolved. The CDR3 length is 13 residues. Germline V gene lookup returns CDR1 SGHTA and CDR2 FQGNSA. V lost 5 bases, J lost 3 bases, and 8 bases lay in between. The CDR3, as DNA: TGTGCCAGCAGCCCCTTCCTCTACAATGAGCAGTTCTTC. The encoded protein is CASSPFLYNEQFF.

This clone was detected only a few times. The J gene is TRBJ1-2, the V gene TRBV6-5; D remains ambiguous. In germline, CDR1 is MNHEY, CDR2 SVGAGI. The V end was cut by 6 bases, the J end by 3 bases, with 8 bases between. The CDR3 runs 12 residues. The CDR3 sequence: CASSLTYYGYTF. For the CDR3, the DNA is TGTGCCAGCAGCCTGACGTACTATGGCTACACCTTC.

This chain links TRBV3-1 (or the pseudogene TRBV3-2) with TRBJ1-2, with D unclear. Germline loops: CDR1 LGHDT, CDR2 YNNKEL (reference sequence). There are 12 residues in the CDR3. Trimming shortened V by 1 base and J by 6 bases, and 6 bases separated the two germline ends. Here the CDR3 DNA reads TGTGCCAGCAGCCAAGTGTCAAATGGCTACACCTTC. This codes for CASSQVSNGYTF.

This sequence joins TRBV6-5 and TRBJ2-7; D may be TRBD2 (6 bases). V shed 1 base and J shed 6 bases, with 16 bases lying between them. Germline CDR1 MNHEY, CDR2 SVGAGI. The CDR3 is 15 amino acids. DNA of the CDR3: TGTGCCAGCAGTTACTGGGACGCAGGGAGGACCGAGCAGTACTTC. Translation gives CASSYWDAGRTEQYF.

The chain recombines TRBV6-1 with TRBJ2-1, with D unresolved. The V gene lost 2 bases and the J gene lost 10 bases, with 15 bases spanning the gap. This CDR3 has 14 residues. The germline V gene has CDR1 MNHNS and CDR2 SASEGT. For the CDR3, the DNA is TGTGCCAGCAGTGAACGAGCTCTTCGGGCCGAGCAGTTCTTC. This gives the protein CASSERALRAEQFF.

The CDR3, as DNA: TGTGCCAGCAGTCTAGTGCAGGGGGTCAATGGCTACACCTTC. Residues: CASSLVQGVNGYTF. The chain couples TRBV28 to TRBJ1-2, with TRBD1 matching 7 bases. The CDR3 totals 14 residues. V lost 5 bases and J lost 6; bases outside the gene matches: 9. Germline loops: CDR1 MDHEN, CDR2 SYDVKM.

The rearrangement uses TRBV28 and TRBJ2-2; 9 nucleotides align to TRBD1. The CDR3 has 17 amino acids. Per the germline V gene, CDR1 is MDHEN and CDR2 is SYDVKM. Trimming removed 6 bases from V and 4 bases from J; junction bases left unmatched: 12. The CDR3 sequence is CASRLDRGRPITGELFF. In nucleotides, the CDR3 is TGTGCCAGCAGGCTGGACAGGGGAAGACCAATCACCGGGGAGCTGTTTTTT.